This T cell receptor (beta chain) came from a study of CD8 T cells in Susac syndrome. Study-level results: The study recognized that the number of individuals in its TCR sequencing and HLA analysis was relatively small.

The V end was cut by 1 base, the J end by 3 bases, with 9 bases between. Germline V CDR1 and CDR2: SEHNR, FQNEAQ (reference sequence). The CDR3 sequence is 14 residues long. RNA was extracted with the RNeasy kit, and a quantity of roughly 0.5 to 1 ug was reverse transcribed using random hexamers. The method of amplification for TCR beta CDR3 was immunoSEQ multiplex PCR, covering 54 Vbeta and 13 Jbeta. TCRdb reanalysed the immunoSEQ multiplex PCR reads using MiXCR and keeps one entry per CDR3 protein. The sample holds about 52,000 distinct CDR3 sequences, roughly 93% seen once. Of note for this clonotype: What it binds is not known.

Sequencing of TCR beta was performed on blood CD8+ T cells and on blood CD4+ T cells. The CD8+ and CD4+ T cells were negatively isolated, with the TEMRA cells enriched by FACS. The chain uses TRBV7-9 and TRBJ1-2; D is uncertain. This clonotype was obtained from a human donor with multiple sclerosis. The sequenced sample was CD8+ T cells from PBMCs. The CDR3 protein is CASSLVASYYGYTF. In nucleotides, the CDR3 is TGTGCCAGCAGCTTAGTTGCAAGTTACTATGGCTACACCTTC.